This entry concerns a single TCR beta chain. Its antigen is as yet unknown. This record belongs to a study of T-cell reconstitution after alpha-beta-depleted transplantation in children. Study results and caveats: Surviving recipient T cells and thymic progenitors underlay high day-60 TCRbeta diversity in some patients. A year had passed since transplant, and T-cell counts and diversity by then came mostly from newly produced T cells.

J gave up 0 bases and V 4 bases, and 15 bases lay outside the gene matches. From germline, CDR1 is LNHDA and CDR2 SQIVND (reference sequence). This CDR3 comprises 19 residues. Unique molecular identifiers were incorporated when the TCRbeta library was constructed. TCRdb reprocessed the PCR reads via MiXCR and lists one record per CDR3 protein. The data hold a few hundred thousand distinct CDR3 sequences, with more than 20% observed a single time. The chain links TRBV19 to TRBJ2-1; TRBD1 matches 7 bases. Specimen: PBMCs, collected before TCRalphabeta/CD19-depleted stem cell transplant. The sequence came from a boy under two years old with Wiskott-Aldrich syndrome, due to receive a stem cell transplant. CDR3: CASSKRRRQGPSSYNEQFF. In DNA form, the CDR3 reads TGTGCCAGTAGTAAAAGAAGACGACAGGGACCGAGCTCCTACAATGAGCAGTTCTTC.